This T cell receptor (beta chain) was captured in a study of T cell responses to AZD1222 COVID-19 vaccine. The CDR3 has 16 residues. The germline gives CDR1 SGHTA, CDR2 FQGNSA. Trimming cost V 3 bases and J 5 bases; bases outside gene matches: 12. Overall study results and limits: Recipients of two AZD1222 doses showed rising Spike-specific TCR breadth and depth.

The sample holds a few counts of this clone. Its specificity is not known. Assay: immunoSEQ multiplex PCR; the TCRdb copy retains only in-frame clones and omits some. The repertoire holds 140,000 or so clones, with 70% to 90% as singletons. The origin of this receptor is an adult who received the AZD1222 COVID-19 vaccine. Specimen: peripheral blood, collected 28 days after the second AZD1222 dose. The chain employs TRBV7-2 and TRBJ1-2; 7 bases are shared with TRBD1. The CDR3 coding sequence is TGTGCCAGCAGCTTTATTACTCAGGGGGGAAGGTATGGCTACACCTTC. Amino acids: CASSFITQGGRYGYTF.